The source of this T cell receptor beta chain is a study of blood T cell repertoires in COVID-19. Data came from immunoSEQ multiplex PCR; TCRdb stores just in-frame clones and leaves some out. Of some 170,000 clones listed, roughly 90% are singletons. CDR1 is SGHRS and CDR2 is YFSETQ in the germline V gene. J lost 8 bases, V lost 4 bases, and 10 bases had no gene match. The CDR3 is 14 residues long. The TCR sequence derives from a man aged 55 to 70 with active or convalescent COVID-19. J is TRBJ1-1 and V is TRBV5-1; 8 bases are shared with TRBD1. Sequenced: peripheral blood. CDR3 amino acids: CASSAGQGLGEAFF. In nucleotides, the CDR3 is TGCGCCAGCAGCGCCGGACAGGGCCTGGGCGAAGCTTTCTTT.